These 4 T cell receptor beta chains came from one sample sequenced in a study of cytomegalovirus exposure and HLA in healthy donors. PCR employed 60 Vbeta and 13 Jbeta primers. Profiling relied on immunoSEQ multiplex PCR, and the TCRdb table lists in-frame clones only, not all of them. This table has about 180,000 clones, around 70% appearing once. The material sequenced was PBMCs. The receptors here all came from a male donor in good health and CMV-seronegative.

The gene calls are TRBV30 and TRBJ2-3, with TRBD2 matching 7 bases. The CDR3 extends over 12 amino acids. Per the germline V gene, CDR1 is GTSNPN and CDR2 is SVGIG (reference sequence). Trimming removed 3 bases from V and 9 bases from J; junction bases left unmatched: 6. The CDR3 is CAWSSTGGTQYF. CDR3 bases: TGTGCCTGGAGCTCTACGGGGGGAACGCAGTATTTT.

Of note for this clone: In the same sample, other DNA sequences code for this CDR3. The rearrangement joins TRBV28 to TRBJ1-2; D gene unclear. V lost 4 bases and J lost 2, with 2 bases in between. CDR1 is MDHEN, CDR2 SYDVKM, per germline. The CDR3 is made up of 11 amino acids. The CDR3 reads CASSSNYGYTF. CDR3 in DNA: TGTGCCAGCAGTTCAAACTATGGCTACACCTTC.

This chain uses TRBV7-2 with TRBJ1-5; 9 bases are shared with TRBD1. J lost 0 bases, V lost 4 bases, and 13 bases had no gene match. This CDR3 has 19 amino acids. CDR1 and CDR2 (germline): SGHTA, FQGNSA. This CDR3 reads CASSSFVYRGPYSNQPQHF. For the CDR3, the DNA is TGTGCCAGCAGCTCCTTCGTTTACAGGGGGCCCTATAGCAATCAGCCCCAGCATTTT.

This rearrangement joins TRBV6-5 to TRBJ1-2, with 7 bases fitting TRBD1. V lost 2 bases, J lost 3 bases, and 0 bases stayed unmatched. This CDR3 contains 13 residues. In germline, CDR1 is MNHEY, CDR2 SVGAGI. This chain's CDR3 is CASSYGTDYGYTF. In nucleotides, the CDR3 is TGTGCCAGCAGTTACGGGACAGACTATGGCTACACCTTC.